Each of the 2 T cell receptor beta chains below was sequenced from the same sample in a study of blood T cell repertoires in COVID-19. The table came from immunoSEQ multiplex PCR; TCRdb's copy has only in-frame clones and leaves some out. This table holds about 370,000 clones, around 91% found once. The source material was PBMCs or T cells enriched from blood (not recorded which). The receptors originated from a man aged 18 to 30 who had recovered from COVID-19.

V gene TRBV27 combines with J gene TRBJ2-5; 7 nucleotides agree with TRBD2. Germline V lookup: CDR1 MNHEY, CDR2 SMNVEV (reference sequence). This CDR3 spans 18 amino acids. The V gene end was trimmed by 5 bases and the J gene end by 3 bases; junction bases not matched to a gene: 18. The CDR3 nucleotides are TGTGCCAGCAGTCAATCTAGCGGACGGATTATACAAAAAGAGACCCAGTACTTC. Translated: CASSQSSGRIIQKETQYF.

The V and J genes are TRBV5-6 and TRBJ2-2; 7 positions match TRBD1. J lost 6 bases, V lost 4 bases, and 6 bases had no gene match. CDR3 length: 14 amino acids. Germline V gene sequence: CDR1 SGHDT, CDR2 YYEEEE. The CDR3 sequence is CASSGTDSSGELFF. CDR3 bases: TGTGCCAGCAGCGGGACAGATTCGTCCGGGGAGCTGTTTTTT.